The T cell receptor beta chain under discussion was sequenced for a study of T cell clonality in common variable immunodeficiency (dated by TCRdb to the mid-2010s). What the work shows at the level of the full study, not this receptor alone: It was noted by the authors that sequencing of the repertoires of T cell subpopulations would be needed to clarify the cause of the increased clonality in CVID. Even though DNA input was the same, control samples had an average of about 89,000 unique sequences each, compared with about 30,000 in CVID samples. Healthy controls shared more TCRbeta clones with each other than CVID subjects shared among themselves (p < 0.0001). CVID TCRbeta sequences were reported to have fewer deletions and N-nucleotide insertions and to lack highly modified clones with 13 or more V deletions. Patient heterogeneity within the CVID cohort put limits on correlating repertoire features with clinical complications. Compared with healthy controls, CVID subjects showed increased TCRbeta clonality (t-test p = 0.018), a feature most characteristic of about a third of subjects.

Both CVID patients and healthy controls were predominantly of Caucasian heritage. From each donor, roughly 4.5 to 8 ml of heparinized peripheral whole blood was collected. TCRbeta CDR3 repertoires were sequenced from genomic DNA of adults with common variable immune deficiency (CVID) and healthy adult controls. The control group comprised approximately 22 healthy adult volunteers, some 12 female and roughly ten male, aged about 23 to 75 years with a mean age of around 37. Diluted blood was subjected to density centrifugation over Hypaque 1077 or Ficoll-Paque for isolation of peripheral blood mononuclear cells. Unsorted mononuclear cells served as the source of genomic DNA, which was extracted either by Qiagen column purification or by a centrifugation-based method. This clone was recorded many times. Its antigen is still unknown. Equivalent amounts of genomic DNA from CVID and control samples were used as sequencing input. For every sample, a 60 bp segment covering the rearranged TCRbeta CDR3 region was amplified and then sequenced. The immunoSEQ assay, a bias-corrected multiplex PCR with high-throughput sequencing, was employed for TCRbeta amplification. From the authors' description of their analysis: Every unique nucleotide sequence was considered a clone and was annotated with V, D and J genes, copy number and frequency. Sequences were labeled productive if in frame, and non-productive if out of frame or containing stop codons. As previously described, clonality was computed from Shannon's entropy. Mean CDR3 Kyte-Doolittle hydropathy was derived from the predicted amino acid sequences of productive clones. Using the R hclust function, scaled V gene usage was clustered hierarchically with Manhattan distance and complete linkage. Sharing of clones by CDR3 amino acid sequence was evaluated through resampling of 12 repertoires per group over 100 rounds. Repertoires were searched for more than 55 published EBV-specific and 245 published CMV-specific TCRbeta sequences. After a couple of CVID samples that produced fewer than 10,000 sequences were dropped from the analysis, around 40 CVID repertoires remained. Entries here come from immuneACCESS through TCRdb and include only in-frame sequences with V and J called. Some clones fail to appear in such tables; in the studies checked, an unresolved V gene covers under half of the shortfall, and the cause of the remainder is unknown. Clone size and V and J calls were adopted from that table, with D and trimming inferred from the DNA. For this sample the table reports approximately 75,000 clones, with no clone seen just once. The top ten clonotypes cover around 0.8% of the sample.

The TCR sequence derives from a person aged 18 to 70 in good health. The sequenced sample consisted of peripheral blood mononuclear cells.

Incomplete CDR3 DNA: TGCGCCAGCAGGTATTCTCAATCGGACGGAGAGGGG. Translated, it reads CASRYSQSDGEG. The whole CDR3 protein is CASRYSQSDGEGAFF. The chain was built from TRBV23-1 and TRBJ1-1, and TRBD1 may be the D gene, going by 5 matching bases. The missing CDR3 end, 3 residues past where the read stops, is filled in from the germline J gene. TRBV23-1 is sorted into the ORF group, with uncertain function. CDR3 length: 15 amino acids, cysteine to phenylalanine. The CDR3 was read in part: 36 bases, with the frame set at base 1.